A selection of T cell receptor beta chains follows, all from one sample in a study of blood T cells in healthy people across ages. TCRdb recomputed calls from the 5' RACE reads with MiXCR, one row per CDR3 protein. The repertoire has just over 1 million distinct CDR3 sequences, more than 35% of them found once; the top ten carry approximately 17%. Source material: blood. The receptors were gathered from a woman aged 60-70 years in good health. CDR3s leave out the opening cysteine and the closing phenylalanine or tryptophan.

J: TRBJ2-1
V: TRBV7-2
CDR3: ASSPKSSYNEQF

J: TRBJ2-1
V: TRBV10-3
CDR3: AISEWATSGSIYEQF

J: TRBJ1-4
V: TRBV12-3/TRBV12-4
CDR3: ASRPTGVNEKLF

J: TRBJ1-2
V: TRBV29-1
CDR3: SVEDGDYGYT

J: TRBJ1-1
V: TRBV12-3/TRBV12-4
CDR3: ASSSGGVSAEAF

J: TRBJ1-1
V: TRBV7-2
CDR3: ASSSNRQNTEAF

J: TRBJ2-2
V: TRBV6-2/TRBV6-3
CDR3: ASSYSGTAGAGNTGELF

J: TRBJ2-2
V: TRBV20-1
CDR3: SASSTFPGPGTGELF

J: TRBJ2-2
V: TRBV10-3
CDR3: AISERRGSFTGELF

J: TRBJ2-7
V: TRBV27
CDR3: ASRTGRAQY

J: TRBJ2-5
V: TRBV10-3
CDR3: AISDQETQY

J: TRBJ2-6
V: TRBV12-3/TRBV12-4
CDR3: ASNTGTSSGANVLT

J: TRBJ2-5
V: TRBV2
CDR3: ASSGLAGASQETQY

J: TRBJ2-7
V: TRBV6-1
CDR3: ASSERRAGGGYEQY

J: .
V: TRBV29-1
CDR3: SVPSGRSSYNEQY

J: TRBJ2-3
V: TRBV10-3
CDR3: AIWRQAGDTQY

J: TRBJ2-3
V: TRBV2
CDR3: ASRDSLYPDTQY

J: TRBJ2-7
V: TRBV12-3/TRBV12-4
CDR3: ASLGLAGGDYEQY

J: TRBJ1-4
V: TRBV20-1
CDR3: SAVMKGAWEKLF

J: TRBJ2-7
V: TRBV28
CDR3: ASGLSKEQY

J: TRBJ2-1
V: TRBV11-3
CDR3: ASSEGGRGSYNEQF

J: TRBJ2-5
V: TRBV30
CDR3: AWNSGTGGVETQY

J: TRBJ2-5
V: TRBV18
CDR3: ASSPSVFETQY

J: TRBJ2-5
V: TRBV20-1
CDR3: SAMIEAGGIQETQY

J: TRBJ1-2
V: TRBV16
CDR3: ASNGGSYGYT

J: TRBJ1-6
V: TRBV10-3
CDR3: AISESGYGTASSPLH

J: TRBJ1-4
V: TRBV6-5
CDR3: ASRLPFQGWPILF

J: TRBJ2-3
V: TRBV20-1
CDR3: SAPILGTSRDTQY

J: TRBJ2-7
V: TRBV3-1
CDR3: ASSPNRVSKQY

J: TRBJ2-7
V: TRBV20-1
CDR3: SARDTRGGSYEQY

J: TRBJ2-7
V: TRBV19
CDR3: ASRDRVLYEQY

J: TRBJ2-3
V: TRBV7-9
CDR3: ASSQVLRDTQY

J: TRBJ2-3
V: TRBV7-3
CDR3: ASSLTLPAGVMY

J: TRBJ2-7
V: TRBV7-9
CDR3: ASSLRGGGEQY

J: TRBJ1-4
V: TRBV3-1
CDR3: ASSQFYAEKLF

J: TRBJ2-1
V: TRBV28
CDR3: ASTEGTGGSSNEQF

J: TRBJ1-4
V: TRBV6-2/TRBV6-3
CDR3: ASSYPRQLEKLF

J: TRBJ2-7
V: TRBV3-1
CDR3: ASSLHGGKHEQY

J: TRBJ2-7
V: TRBV6-1
CDR3: ASSEALGVARYEQY

J: TRBJ1-5
V: TRBV4-2
CDR3: ASSLGGSGQNQPQH

J: TRBJ1-6
V: TRBV29-1
CDR3: SQVDPTGNVSPLH

J: TRBJ1-1
V: TRBV5-4
CDR3: ASSLEQGTNTEAF

J: TRBJ2-3
V: TRBV12-3/TRBV12-4
CDR3: ASSLVPGLDTQY

J: TRBJ2-3
V: TRBV29-1
CDR3: SVEFWRDTGADTQY

J: TRBJ2-7
V: TRBV3-1
CDR3: ASSQGRLPYEQY

J: TRBJ2-5
V: TRBV29-1
CDR3: SVEISGLETQY

J: TRBJ1-1
V: TRBV20-1
CDR3: SARSTGARGAF

J: .
V: TRBV2
CDR3: ASNSGRTYEQY

J: TRBJ2-1
V: TRBV29-1
CDR3: SVRLNEQF

J: TRBJ1-5
V: TRBV20-1
CDR3: SASGGEGNQPQH

J: TRBJ1-5
V: TRBV27
CDR3: ASSHYSNQPQH

J: TRBJ2-1
V: TRBV20-1
CDR3: SARVLRGGSYNEQF

J: .
V: TRBV30
CDR3: AWSGGAHEQY